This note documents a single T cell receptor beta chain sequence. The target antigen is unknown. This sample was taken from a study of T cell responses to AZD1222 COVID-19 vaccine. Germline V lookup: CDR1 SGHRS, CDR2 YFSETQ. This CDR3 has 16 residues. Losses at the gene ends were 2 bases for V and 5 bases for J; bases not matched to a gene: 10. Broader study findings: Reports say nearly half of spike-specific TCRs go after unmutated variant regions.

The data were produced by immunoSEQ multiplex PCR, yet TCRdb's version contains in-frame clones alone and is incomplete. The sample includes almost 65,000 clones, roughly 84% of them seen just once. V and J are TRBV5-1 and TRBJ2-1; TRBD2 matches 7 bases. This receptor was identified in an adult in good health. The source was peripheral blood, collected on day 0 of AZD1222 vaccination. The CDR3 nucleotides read TGCGCCAGCAGCTTAATCCCCGGGACTACTAACAATGAGCAGTTCTTC. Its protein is CASSLIPGTTNNEQFF.